The next 9 T cell receptor beta chains were all read from a single sample in a study of Ad26.COV2.S vaccination and SARS-CoV-2 variants. The assay was immunoSEQ multiplex PCR, and TCRdb's table has in-frame clones only and misses some. Of about 320,000 clones listed, about 86% are singletons. Treatment in this sample: roughly 18 received Ad26.COV2.S at low or high dose, single or two shots; a few received placebo; per-sample allocation not given. The investigators took samples on day 63 after the first vaccine or placebo injection. Here the sequenced sample was peripheral blood, taken in a trial of Ad26.COV2.S vaccine versus placebo. These receptors were taken from a person between 18 and 65 years old who received the Ad26.COV2.S COVID-19 vaccine or a placebo.

The chain has TRBV2 and TRBJ1-5; the D gene is possibly TRBD1 (6 bases). This CDR3 is built from 13 residues. V was clipped by 6 bases and J by 4 bases, with 10 bases between them. CDR1 is SNHLY and CDR2 is FYNNEI in the germline V gene. The CDR3, as DNA: TGTGCCAGCAGCAACAGGGAAAATCAGCCCCAGCATTTT. Translating it yields CASSNRENQPQHF.

The chain links TRBV7-9 to TRBJ2-5; D remains unclear. The V gene's germline CDR1 is SEHNR and CDR2 FQNEAQ (reference sequence). V was clipped by 7 bases and J by 4 bases, with 16 bases between them. This CDR3 comprises 14 residues. The DNA of the CDR3 is TGTGCCAGCACCGATATCATAGGAGCAGAGACCCAGTACTTC. Its protein is CASTDIIGAETQYF.

The chain couples TRBV10-3 to TRBJ1-2; 7 bases are shared with TRBD1. The germline V gene encodes CDR1 ENHRY and CDR2 SYGVKD. Trimming took 3 bases from V and 1 from J; bases not matched to a gene: 17. The CDR3 is made up of 19 amino acids. The CDR3 region is CAISEFHPGQTFFNYGYTF. The DNA for the CDR3 is TGTGCCATCAGTGAATTTCACCCGGGACAGACCTTTTTTAACTATGGCTACACCTTC.

The chain employs TRBV30 and TRBJ2-2, with 8 bases aligning to TRBD1. The V gene's germline CDR1 is GTSNPN and CDR2 SVGIG (reference sequence). The CDR3 is made up of 14 amino acids. Trimming cost V 3 bases and J 3 bases; bases outside gene matches: 3. The CDR3 DNA follows: TGTGCCTGGAGGCAGGGGGCCCACACCGGGGAGCTGTTTTTT. Encoded protein: CAWRQGAHTGELFF.

This rearrangement joins TRBV19 to TRBJ2-5; 11 nucleotides agree with TRBD2. V lost 6 bases to trimming and J lost 5 bases; unmatched junction nucleotides: 8. Germline V gene data show CDR1 as LNHDA and CDR2 as SQIVND (reference sequence). The CDR3 has 15 residues. CDR3 bases: TGTGCCAGTAGAGATAGCGGGGGGGCCCCTGAGACCCAGTACTTC. Its protein is CASRDSGGAPETQYF.

The rearrangement joins TRBV3-1 (or the pseudogene TRBV3-2) to TRBJ2-5; 8 nucleotides match TRBD2. The CDR3 is made up of 15 amino acids. The germline V gene encodes CDR1 LGHDT and CDR2 YNNKEL (reference sequence). The ends lost 2 bases at V and 9 bases at J; junction bases unmatched: 11. The CDR3 here is CASSQRTDSGTAQYF. CDR3 coding DNA: TGTGCCAGCAGCCAACGAACCGATAGCGGGACGGCCCAGTACTTC.

The CDR3 sequence: CASSSPPRDRGLYEQYF. Written as DNA, the CDR3 is TGTGCCAGCAGTTCTCCGCCACGGGACAGGGGACTCTACGAGCAGTACTTC. This chain joins TRBV6-2 or TRBV6-3 and TRBJ2-7; 10 nucleotides agree with TRBD1. The V segment lost 4 bases and the J segment 3 bases; nucleotides outside the gene matches: 12. In germline, CDR1 is MNHEY, CDR2 SVGEGT. The length of the CDR3 is 17 residues.

The genes are TRBV5-1 and TRBJ1-1, with 9 nucleotides matching TRBD1. The V gene end was trimmed by 4 bases and the J gene end by 5 bases; junction bases not matched to a gene: 3. CDR1 SGHRS and CDR2 YFSETQ come from the germline V gene. The CDR3 is made up of 13 amino acids. The chain's CDR3 is CASSTGQGTEAFF. The CDR3 nucleotides read TGCGCCAGCAGCACGGGACAGGGAACTGAAGCTTTCTTT. Combining the CDR3 with reference TRBV5-1 and TRBJ1-1 gives the whole variable domain KAGVTQTPRYLIKTRGQQVTLSCSPISGHRSVSWYQQTPGQGLQFLFEYFSETQRNKGNFPGRFSGRQFSNSRSEMNVSTLELGDSALYLCASSTGQGTEAFFGQGTRLTVV.

The V gene is TRBV15, the J gene TRBJ2-7; 8 bases agree with TRBD1. CDR1 and CDR2 (germline): LNHNV, YYDKDF (reference sequence). V dropped 0 bases and J dropped 2; count of bases not matched to a gene: 6. This CDR3 is built from 16 residues. CDR3 nucleotides: TGTGCCACCAGCAGAGATGGGACAGGAGCTACCTACGAGCAGTACTTC. Residues: CATSRDGTGATYEQYF.